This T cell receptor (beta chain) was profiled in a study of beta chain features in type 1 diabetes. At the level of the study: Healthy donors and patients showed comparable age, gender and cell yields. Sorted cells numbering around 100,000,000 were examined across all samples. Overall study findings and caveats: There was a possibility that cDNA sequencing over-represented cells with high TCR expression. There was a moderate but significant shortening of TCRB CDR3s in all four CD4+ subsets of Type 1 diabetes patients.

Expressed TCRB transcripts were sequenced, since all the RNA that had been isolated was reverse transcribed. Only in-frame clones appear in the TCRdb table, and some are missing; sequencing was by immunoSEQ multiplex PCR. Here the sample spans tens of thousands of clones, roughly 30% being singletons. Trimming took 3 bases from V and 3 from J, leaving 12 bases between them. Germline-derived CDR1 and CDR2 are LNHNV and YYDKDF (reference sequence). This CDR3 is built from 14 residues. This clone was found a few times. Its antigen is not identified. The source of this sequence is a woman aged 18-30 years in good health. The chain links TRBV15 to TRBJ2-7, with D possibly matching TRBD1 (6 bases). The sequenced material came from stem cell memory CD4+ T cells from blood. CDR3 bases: TGTGCCACCAGCAGTGCCGGACAGAACTACGAGCAGTACTTC. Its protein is CATSSAGQNYEQYF.